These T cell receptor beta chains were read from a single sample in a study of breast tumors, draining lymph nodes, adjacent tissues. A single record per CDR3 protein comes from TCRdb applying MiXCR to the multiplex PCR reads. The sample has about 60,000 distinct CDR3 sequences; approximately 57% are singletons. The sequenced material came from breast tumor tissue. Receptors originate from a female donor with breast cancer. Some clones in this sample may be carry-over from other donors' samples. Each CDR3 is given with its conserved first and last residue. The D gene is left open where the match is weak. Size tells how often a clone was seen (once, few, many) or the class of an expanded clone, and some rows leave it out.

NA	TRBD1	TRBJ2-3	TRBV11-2	CASSPRGDRGADTQYF	TGTGCCAGCAGCCCTAGGGGGGACAGGGGTGCAGATACGCAGTATTTT
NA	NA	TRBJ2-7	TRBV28	CASRTRGSSYEQYF	TGTGCCAGTCGAACGAGAGGATCTTCCTACGAGCAGTACTTC
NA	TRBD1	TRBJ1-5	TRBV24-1	CATTSRWDRLSNQPQHF	TGTGCCACCACCTCCCGCTGGGACAGGTTAAGCAATCAGCCCCAGCATTTT
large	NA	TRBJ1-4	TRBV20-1	CSASQVGGTEKLFF	TGCAGTGCTAGTCAAGTCGGGGGGACGGAAAAACTGTTTTTT
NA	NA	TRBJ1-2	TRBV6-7	CASSYLGAYGYTF	TGTGCCAGCAGTTACTTGGGGGCCTATGGCTACACCTTC
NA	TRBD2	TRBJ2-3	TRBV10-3	CAISESERGQTDTQYF	TGTGCCATCAGTGAGTCGGAGCGGGGCCAGACAGATACGCAGTATTTT
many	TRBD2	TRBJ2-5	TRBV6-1	CASYPTSGRPETQYF	TGTGCCAGCTACCCGACTAGCGGGAGGCCGGAGACCCAGTACTTC
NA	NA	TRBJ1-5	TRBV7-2	CASSLSARESNQPQHF	TGTGCCAGCAGCTTATCGGCCAGAGAGAGCAATCAGCCCCAGCATTTT
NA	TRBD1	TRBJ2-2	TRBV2	CASGDGQGAMTGELFF	TGTGCCAGCGGGGACGGACAGGGGGCGATGACCGGGGAGCTGTTCTTT
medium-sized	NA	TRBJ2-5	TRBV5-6	CASSRYLGGTETQYF	TGTGCCAGCAGCAGATACCTGGGGGGAACGGAGACCCAGTACTTC
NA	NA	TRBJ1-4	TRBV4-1	CASSQEWGATNEKLFF	TGCGCCAGCAGCCAAGAGTGGGGGGCAACTAATGAAAAACTGTTTTTT
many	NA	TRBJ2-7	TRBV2	CASSKDGESEQYF	TGTGCCAGCAGTAAGGACGGGGAGAGCGAGCAGTACTTC
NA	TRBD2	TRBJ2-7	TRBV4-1	CASSQRSGDYEQYF	TGCGCCAGCAGCCAACGGAGCGGGGACTACGAGCAGTACTTC
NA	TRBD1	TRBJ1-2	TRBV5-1	CASSSGQENYGYTF	TGCGCCAGCAGTTCAGGACAGGAGAACTATGGCTACACCTTC
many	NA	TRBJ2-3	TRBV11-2	CASSLDLRGGSTDTQYF	TGTGCCAGCAGCTTAGATTTGAGGGGGGGGAGCACAGATACGCAGTATTTT
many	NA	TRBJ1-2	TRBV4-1	CASSQVPPEIYGYTF	TGCGCCAGCAGCCAAGTTCCCCCAGAAATCTATGGCTACACCTTC
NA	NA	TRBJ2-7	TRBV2	CASGIAGNTYEQYF	TGTGCCAGCGGCATTGCAGGGAATACCTACGAGCAGTACTTC
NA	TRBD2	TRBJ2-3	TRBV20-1	CSAPRLAGSTDTQYF	TGCAGTGCTCCCAGACTAGCGGGGAGCACAGATACGCAGTATTTT